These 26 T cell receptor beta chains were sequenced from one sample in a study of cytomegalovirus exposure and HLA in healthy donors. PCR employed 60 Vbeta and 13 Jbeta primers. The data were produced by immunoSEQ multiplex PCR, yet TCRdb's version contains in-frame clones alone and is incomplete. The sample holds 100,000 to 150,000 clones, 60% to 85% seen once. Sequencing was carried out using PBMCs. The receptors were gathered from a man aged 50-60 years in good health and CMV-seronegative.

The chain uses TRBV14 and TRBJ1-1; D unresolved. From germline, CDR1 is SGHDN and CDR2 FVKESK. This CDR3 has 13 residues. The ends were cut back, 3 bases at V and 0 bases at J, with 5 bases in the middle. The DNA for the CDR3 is TGTGCCAGCAGCCAGAGCTTGAACACTGAAGCTTTCTTT. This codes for CASSQSLNTEAFF.

CDR3 sequence (DNA): TGTGCCAGCAGCTTTACAGGGGTGCGAAACACCATATATTTT. Amino acid sequence: CASSFTGVRNTIYF. The chain carries TRBV7-8 and TRBJ1-3; TRBD1 matches 7 bases. The CDR3 is 14 residues long. V was pared by 3 bases and J by 5 bases, with 4 bases of the junction left unmatched. CDR1 and CDR2 from the germline V gene are SGHVS and FQNEAQ.

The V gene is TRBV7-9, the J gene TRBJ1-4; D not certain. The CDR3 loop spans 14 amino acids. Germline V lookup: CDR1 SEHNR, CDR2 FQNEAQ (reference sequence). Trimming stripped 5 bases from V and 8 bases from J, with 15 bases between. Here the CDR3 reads CASSVRAGEEKLFF. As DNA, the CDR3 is TGTGCCAGCAGCGTAAGAGCTGGGGAGGAAAAACTGTTTTTT.

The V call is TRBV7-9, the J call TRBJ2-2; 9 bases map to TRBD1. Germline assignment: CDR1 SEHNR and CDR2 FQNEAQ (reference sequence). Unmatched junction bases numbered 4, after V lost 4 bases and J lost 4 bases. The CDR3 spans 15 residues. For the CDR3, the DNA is TGTGCCAGCAGCTCGGGACAGGGCGCCACCGGGGAGCTGTTTTTT. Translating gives CASSSGQGATGELFF.

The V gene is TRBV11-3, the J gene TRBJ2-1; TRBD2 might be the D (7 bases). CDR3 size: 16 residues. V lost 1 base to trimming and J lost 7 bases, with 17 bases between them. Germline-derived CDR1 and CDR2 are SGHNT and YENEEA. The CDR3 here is CASSLGAAGAGNEQFF. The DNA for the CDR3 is TGTGCCAGCAGCTTAGGAGCTGCGGGGGCGGGTAATGAGCAGTTCTTC.

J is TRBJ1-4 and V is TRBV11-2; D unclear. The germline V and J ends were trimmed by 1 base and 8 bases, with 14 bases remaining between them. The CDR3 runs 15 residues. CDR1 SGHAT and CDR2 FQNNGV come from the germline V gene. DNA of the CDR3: TGTGCCAGCAGCTTAGTCGGCATCGAGGCCGAAAAACTGTTTTTT. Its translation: CASSLVGIEAEKLFF.

The CDR3 nucleotides read TGTGCCAGCACCTTTCGGGGGAACACCGGGGAGCTGTTTTTT. This sequence encodes CASTFRGNTGELFF. The chain combines TRBV6-1 with TRBJ2-2; tentatively, D is TRBD2 (5 bases). Trimming removed 7 bases from V and 1 base from J, with 10 bases in between. The CDR3 is made up of 14 amino acids. Germline assignment: CDR1 MNHNS and CDR2 SASEGT.

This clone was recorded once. The CDR3 coding sequence is TGTGCCAGCAACCCACAGGAGAACACTGAAGCTTTCTTT. This gives the protein CASNPQENTEAFF. J is TRBJ1-1 and V is TRBV14; a weak D match, TRBD1 (5 bases). Germline V lookup: CDR1 SGHDN, CDR2 FVKESK. CDR3 size: 13 residues. V gave up 7 bases and J gave up 1 base, with 10 bases separating them.

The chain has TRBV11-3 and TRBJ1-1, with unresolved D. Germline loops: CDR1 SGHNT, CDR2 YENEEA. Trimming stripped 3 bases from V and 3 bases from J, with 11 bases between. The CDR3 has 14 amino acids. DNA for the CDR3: TGTGCCAGCAGCTTCGGGTCGGAAGACACTGAAGCTTTCTTT. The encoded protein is CASSFGSEDTEAFF.

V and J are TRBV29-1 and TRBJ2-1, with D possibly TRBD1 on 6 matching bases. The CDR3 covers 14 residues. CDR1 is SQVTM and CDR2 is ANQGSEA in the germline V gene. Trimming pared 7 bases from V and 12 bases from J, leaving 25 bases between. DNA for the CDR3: TGCAGCGCCTTCCTGGGGGCTGTTTCTGTTGGGCAGTTCTTC. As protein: CSAFLGAVSVGQFF.

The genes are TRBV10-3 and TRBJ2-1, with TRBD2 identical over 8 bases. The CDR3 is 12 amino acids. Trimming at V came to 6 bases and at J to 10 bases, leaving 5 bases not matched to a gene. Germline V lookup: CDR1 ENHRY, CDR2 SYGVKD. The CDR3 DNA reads TGTGCCATCAGAGGGACTAGAGAAGAGCAGTTCTTC. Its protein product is CAIRGTREEQFF.

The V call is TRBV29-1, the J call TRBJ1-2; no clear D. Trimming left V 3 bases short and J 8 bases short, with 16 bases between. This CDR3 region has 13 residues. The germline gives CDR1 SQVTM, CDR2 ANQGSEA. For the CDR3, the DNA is TGCAGCGTTGAGGCCGGGGTCCTGGGAGGCTACACCTTC. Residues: CSVEAGVLGGYTF.

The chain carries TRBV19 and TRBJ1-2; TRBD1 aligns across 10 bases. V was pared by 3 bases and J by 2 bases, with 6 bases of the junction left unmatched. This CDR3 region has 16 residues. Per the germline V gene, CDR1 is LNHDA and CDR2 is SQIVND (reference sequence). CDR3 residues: CASSISGTGANYGYTF. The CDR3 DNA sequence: TGTGCCAGTAGTATCTCCGGGACAGGGGCGAACTATGGCTACACCTTC.

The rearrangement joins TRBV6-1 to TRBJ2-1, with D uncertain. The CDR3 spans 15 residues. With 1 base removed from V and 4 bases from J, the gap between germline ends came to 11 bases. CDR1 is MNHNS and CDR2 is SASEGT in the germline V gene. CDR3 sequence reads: CASSEGLRSYNEQFF. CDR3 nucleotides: TGTGCCAGCAGTGAAGGGCTGAGGAGTTACAATGAGCAGTTCTTC.

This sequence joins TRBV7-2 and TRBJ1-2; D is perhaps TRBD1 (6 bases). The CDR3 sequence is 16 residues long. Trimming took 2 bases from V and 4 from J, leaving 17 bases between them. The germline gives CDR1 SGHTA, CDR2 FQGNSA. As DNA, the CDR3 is TGTGCCAGCAGCTTAATGGGGGCGTCGGAGACCTATGGCTACACCTTC. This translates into CASSLMGASETYGYTF.

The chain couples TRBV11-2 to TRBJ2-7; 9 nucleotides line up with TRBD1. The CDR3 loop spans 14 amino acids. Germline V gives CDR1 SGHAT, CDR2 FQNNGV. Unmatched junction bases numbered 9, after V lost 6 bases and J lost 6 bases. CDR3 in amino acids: CASRRPGQGPEQYF. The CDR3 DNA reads TGTGCCAGCAGACGACCGGGACAGGGACCCGAGCAGTACTTC.

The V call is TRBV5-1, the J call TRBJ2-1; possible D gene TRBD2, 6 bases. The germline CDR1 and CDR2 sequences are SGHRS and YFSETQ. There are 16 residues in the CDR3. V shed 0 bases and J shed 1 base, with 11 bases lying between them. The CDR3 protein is CASSLAGGGSYNEQFF. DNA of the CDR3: TGCGCCAGCAGCTTGGCCGGGGGTGGGTCCTACAATGAGCAGTTCTTC.

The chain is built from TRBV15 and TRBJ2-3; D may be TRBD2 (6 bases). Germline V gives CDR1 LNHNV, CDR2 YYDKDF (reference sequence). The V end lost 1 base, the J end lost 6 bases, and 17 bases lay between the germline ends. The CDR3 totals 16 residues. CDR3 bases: TGTGCCACCAGCAGAGGCATGACTAGAAGCGGGGATACGCAGTATTTT. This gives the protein CATSRGMTRSGDTQYF. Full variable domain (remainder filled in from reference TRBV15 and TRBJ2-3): DAMVIQNPRYQVTQFGKPVTLSCSQTLNHNVMYWYQQKSSQAPKLLFHYYDKDFNNEADTPDNFQSRRPNTSFCFLDIRSPGLGDTAMYLCATSRGMTRSGDTQYFGPGTRLTVL.

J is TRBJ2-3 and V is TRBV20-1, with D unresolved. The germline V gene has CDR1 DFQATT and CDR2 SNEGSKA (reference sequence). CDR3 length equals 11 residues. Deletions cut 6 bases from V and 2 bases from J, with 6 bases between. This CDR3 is CSATHTDTQYF. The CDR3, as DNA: TGCAGTGCCACACACACAGATACGCAGTATTTT.

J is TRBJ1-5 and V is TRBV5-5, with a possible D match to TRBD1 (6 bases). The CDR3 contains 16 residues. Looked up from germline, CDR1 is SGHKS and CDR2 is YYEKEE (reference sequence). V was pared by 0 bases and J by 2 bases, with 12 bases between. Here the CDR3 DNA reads TGTGCCAGCAGCTTGGCCGGGGGGCCAGGCAATCAGCCCCAGCATTTT. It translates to CASSLAGGPGNQPQHF. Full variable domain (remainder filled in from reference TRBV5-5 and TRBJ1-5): DAGVTQSPTHLIKTRGQQVTLRCSPISGHKSVSWYQQVLGQGPQFIFQYYEKEERGRGNFPDRFSARQFPNYSSELNVNALLLGDSALYLCASSLAGGPGNQPQHFGDGTRLSIL.

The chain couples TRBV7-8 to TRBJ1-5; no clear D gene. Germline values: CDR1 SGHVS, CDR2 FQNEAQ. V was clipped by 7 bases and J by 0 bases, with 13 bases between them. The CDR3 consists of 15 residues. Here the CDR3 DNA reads TGTGCCAGCACCCGGACTGCAAATAGCAATCAGCCCCAGCATTTT. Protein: CASTRTANSNQPQHF. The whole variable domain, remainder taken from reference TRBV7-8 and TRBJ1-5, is GAGVSQSPRYKVAKRGQDVALRCDPISGHVSLFWYQQALGQGPEFLTYFQNEAQLDKSGLPSDRFFAERPEGSVSTLKIQRTQQEDSAVYLCASTRTANSNQPQHFGDGTRLSIL.

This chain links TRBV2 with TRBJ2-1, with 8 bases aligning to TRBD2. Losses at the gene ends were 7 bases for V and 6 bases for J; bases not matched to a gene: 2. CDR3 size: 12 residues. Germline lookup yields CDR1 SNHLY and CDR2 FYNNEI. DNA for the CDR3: TGTGCCAGCACCGGGACTAGCAATGAGCAGTTCTTC. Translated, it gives CASTGTSNEQFF.

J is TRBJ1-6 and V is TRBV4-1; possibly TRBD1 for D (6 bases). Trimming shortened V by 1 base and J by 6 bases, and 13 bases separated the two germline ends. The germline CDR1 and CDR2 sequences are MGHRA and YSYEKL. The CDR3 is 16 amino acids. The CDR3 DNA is TGCGCCAGCAGCCAAGGGACAGCAACGGGTAATTCACCCCTCCACTTT. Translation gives CASSQGTATGNSPLHF.

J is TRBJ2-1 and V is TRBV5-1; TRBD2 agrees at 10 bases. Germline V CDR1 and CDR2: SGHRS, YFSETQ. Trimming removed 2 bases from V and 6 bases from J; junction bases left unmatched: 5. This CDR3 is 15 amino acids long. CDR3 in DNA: TGCGCCAGCAGCTTTGGCCAGCGGGGGGGCAATGAGCAGTTCTTC. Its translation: CASSFGQRGGNEQFF.

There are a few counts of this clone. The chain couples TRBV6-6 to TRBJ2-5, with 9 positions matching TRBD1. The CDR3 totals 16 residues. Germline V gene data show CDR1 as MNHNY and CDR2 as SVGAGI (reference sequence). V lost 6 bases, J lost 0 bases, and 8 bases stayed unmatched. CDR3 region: CASRPRTGVHQETQYF. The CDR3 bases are TGTGCCAGCAGGCCAAGGACAGGGGTACACCAAGAGACCCAGTACTTC.

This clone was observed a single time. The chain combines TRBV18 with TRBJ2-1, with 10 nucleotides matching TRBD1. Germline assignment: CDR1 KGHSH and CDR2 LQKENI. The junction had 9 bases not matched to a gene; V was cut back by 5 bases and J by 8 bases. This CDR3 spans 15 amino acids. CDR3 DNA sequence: TGTGCCAGCTCATCGGGACAGGGGCGCCGGGATGAGCAGTTCTTC. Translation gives CASSSGQGRRDEQFF.